This T cell receptor beta chain is drawn from a study of cytomegalovirus exposure and HLA in healthy donors. Findings of the study overall: A later analysis showed TCR association rates differing by HLA locus, peaking at DRB1 and lowest at HLA-C. Trimming of TCR beta V- and J-genes showed a link, identified in a later analysis, to a missense DCLRE1C variant. Some public TCRs appeared in many individuals, while most sequences were rare.

Donors had nominal health at sampling but likely had unrecorded immune exposures. Points on this clone: Its specificity is unknown.

The length of the CDR3 is 14 residues. V lost 7 bases to trimming and J lost 2 bases; unmatched junction nucleotides: 7. Germline assignment: CDR1 SGHTA and CDR2 FQGNSA. The PCR used 60 Vbeta and 13 Jbeta primers. TCRdb's table, derived via immunoSEQ multiplex PCR, lists solely in-frame clones and lacks some. The table has 150,000 to 200,000 clones, 79% seen once; the top ten hold around 4.8%. Sequenced input: PBMCs. This TCR came from a woman between 25 and 40 years old in good health and CMV-seropositive. The gene calls are TRBV7-2 and TRBJ1-2, with 7 nucleotides matching TRBD1. CDR3 sequence: CASTPDRENYGYTF. As DNA, the CDR3 is TGTGCCAGCACCCCCGACAGGGAGAACTATGGCTACACCTTC.